This TCR beta chain was sequenced for a study of shared clonotypes between healthy human individuals. The table came from immunoSEQ multiplex PCR; TCRdb's copy has only in-frame clones and leaves some out. The sample has about 2 million clones, 85% to 95% seen once. Germline V gives CDR1 SGHRS, CDR2 YFSETQ. The CDR3 spans 14 residues. The V and J ends lost 3 bases and 2 bases respectively, with 11 bases between them. On this clone: The sample has other DNA sequences that encode this CDR3 too.

The origin of this receptor is a man aged 18 to 30 in good health. The V gene is TRBV5-1, the J gene TRBJ1-2, with D possibly matching TRBD1 (6 bases). Sequencing was done on a sample of naive CD4+ T cells sorted from blood. Noted subset: CD45RA+ positively selected. CDR3: CASSSGGGNYGYTF. CDR3 DNA sequence: TGCGCCAGCAGCTCTGGGGGCGGAAACTATGGCTACACCTTC. Full variable domain (missing parts from reference TRBV5-1 and TRBJ1-2): KAGVTQTPRYLIKTRGQQVTLSCSPISGHRSVSWYQQTPGQGLQFLFEYFSETQRNKGNFPGRFSGRQFSNSRSEMNVSTLELGDSALYLCASSSGGGNYGYTFGSGTRLTVV.